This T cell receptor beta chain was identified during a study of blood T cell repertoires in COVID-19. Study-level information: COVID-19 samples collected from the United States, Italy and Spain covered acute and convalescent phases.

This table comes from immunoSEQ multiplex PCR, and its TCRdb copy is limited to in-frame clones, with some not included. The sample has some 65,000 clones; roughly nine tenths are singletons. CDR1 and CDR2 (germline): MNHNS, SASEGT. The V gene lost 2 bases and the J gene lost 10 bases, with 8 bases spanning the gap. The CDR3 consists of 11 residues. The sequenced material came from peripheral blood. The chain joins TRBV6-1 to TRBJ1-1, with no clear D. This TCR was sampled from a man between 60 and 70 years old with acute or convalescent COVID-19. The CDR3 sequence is CASSEREVAFF. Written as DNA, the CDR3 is TGTGCCAGCAGTGAAAGGGAGGTAGCTTTCTTT.